The 18 T cell receptor beta chains given below trace back to one sample, sequenced in a study of T cell repertoires in cytomegalovirus infection. TCRdb redid the calling of the reads with MiXCR, one entry per CDR3 protein. The sample has about 740,000 distinct CDR3 sequences; roughly a third are singletons. Their specific antigens are unknown. Sequenced material: cultured PBMCs, taken from culture after CMV antigen stimulation. The receptor source for this set is a human donor in good health (CMV status not recorded). Some clones in this sample may be carry-over from other donors' samples.

The rearrangement links TRBV7-2 to TRBJ1-2, with 8 bases fitting TRBD1. CDR3 size: 14 residues. V was pared by 4 bases and J by 7 bases, with 8 bases of the junction left unmatched. CDR1 and CDR2 from the germline V gene are SGHTA and FQGNSA. The CDR3, as DNA: TGTGCCAGCAGCTCCGCAGGGGGCGTTACTGGCTACACCTTC. Protein product: CASSSAGGVTGYTF.

The rearrangement uses TRBV6-5 and TRBJ2-5; D possibly corresponds to TRBD2 (6 bases). Germline assignment: CDR1 MNHEY and CDR2 SVGAGI. CDR3 size: 15 residues. Trimming pared 2 bases from V and 4 bases from J, leaving 14 bases between. The CDR3 here is CASSYMAGLGETQYF. The CDR3 bases are TGTGCCAGCAGTTACATGGCGGGACTCGGAGAGACCCAGTACTTC.

This clonotype is a singleton in its sample. A much larger clone differs from this one at a single base, so this may be a read error. This chain links TRBV7-9 with TRBJ1-3; D might be TRBD1 (6 bases). CDR1 and CDR2 (germline): SEHNR, FQNEAQ (reference sequence). The CDR3 contains 16 residues. The CDR3 DNA sequence: TGTGCCAGCAACTTAAAGGGGGGCCTCTCTGGAAACACCATATATTTT. Its protein is CASNLKGGLSGNTIYF.

The CDR3 here is CASSSWNKRGKAFF. The CDR3 DNA sequence: TGTGCCAGCAGTTCGTGGAATAAACGGGGAAAGGCTTTCTTT. The chain uses TRBV12-3 or TRBV12-4 and TRBJ1-1; no definite D call. The V end was cut by 4 bases, the J end by 11 bases, with 20 bases between. The CDR3 extends over 14 amino acids.

This clonotype was seen only a few times. The gene calls are TRBV6-1 and TRBJ2-5, with D perhaps TRBD2 (6 bases). The germline V gene has CDR1 MNHNS and CDR2 SASEGT. CDR3 length: 15 residues. Trimming removed 2 bases from V and 5 bases from J, with 15 bases in between. The CDR3 coding sequence is TGTGCCAGCAGTGAACCCGGGGGTTCCAGGGAGACCCAGTACTTC. It is translated as CASSEPGGSRETQYF.

V is TRBV7-9 and J is TRBJ2-3; 9 bases match TRBD1. V lost 5 bases and J lost 5; bases outside the gene matches: 8. CDR1 is SEHNR, CDR2 FQNEAQ, per germline (reference sequence). This CDR3 has 15 residues. The CDR3 coding sequence is TGTGCCAGCAGCCGGGACAGGGCCGGAAAAGATACGCAGTATTTT. It codes for CASSRDRAGKDTQYF. Drawing the rest from reference TRBV7-9 and TRBJ2-3, the complete variable domain is DTGVSQNPRHKITKRGQNVTFRCDPISEHNRLYWYRQTLGQGPEFLTYFQNEAQLEKSRLLSDRFSAERPKGSFSTLEIQRTEQGDSAMYLCASSRDRAGKDTQYFGPGTRLTVL.

This clonotype has just a few counts. An end of the junction does not agree with germline; a read error may underlie this. J is TRBJ1-1 and V is TRBV20-1, with D possibly matching TRBD1 (6 bases). CDR1 is DFQATT and CDR2 is SNEGSKA in the germline V gene (reference sequence). The CDR3 extends over 15 amino acids. The CDR3 region has the DNA TGCAGTGCTAGACCGGGGGCACAAATCCGGGCTGAGGCTTTCTTT. Amino acid sequence: CSARPGAQIRAEAFF.

This clonotype was observed a few times. CDR3 sequence reads: CASTPGGGYNEQFF. The CDR3 DNA follows: TGTGCCAGCACCCCAGGCGGGGGATACAATGAGCAGTTCTTC. This sequence joins TRBV7-2 and TRBJ2-1, with TRBD2 matching over 7 bases. CDR1 is SGHTA and CDR2 is FQGNSA in the germline V gene. The CDR3 has 14 amino acids. The trim removed 7 bases at V and 4 bases at J, leaving 7 bases unmatched.

V and J are TRBV7-9 and TRBJ2-1; TRBD2 is a possible D gene (6 bases). The CDR3 totals 16 residues. CDR1 SEHNR and CDR2 FQNEAQ come from the germline V gene (reference sequence). The V and J ends lost 5 bases and 10 bases respectively, with 24 bases between them. The CDR3 protein is CASSPGRGLPLREQFF. The CDR3 nucleotides read TGTGCCAGCAGCCCCGGCCGGGGACTGCCCCTAAGGGAGCAGTTCTTC.

This clonotype was seen more than once but under ten times. V usage is TRBV2 and J usage is TRBJ2-1; D is unclear. CDR3 length equals 13 residues. Germline CDR1 SNHLY, CDR2 FYNNEI. With 1 base removed from V and 8 bases from J, the gap between germline ends came to 9 bases. As DNA, the CDR3 is TGTGCCAGCAGTGAAGTACGGGTGCATGAGCAGTTCTTC. Its translation is CASSEVRVHEQFF.

In its sample, this clonotype was seen many times. The J gene is TRBJ1-5, the V gene TRBV7-8, with TRBD1 matching over 8 bases. The J segment lost 3 bases and the V segment lost 5 bases, leaving 6 bases of the junction unmatched. Germline V gene lookup returns CDR1 SGHVS and CDR2 FQNEAQ. The CDR3 consists of 15 residues. Written as DNA, the CDR3 is TGTGCCAGCAGCCCAGGGACAGGAGACAATCAGCCCCAGCATTTT. Amino acids: CASSPGTGDNQPQHF.

This clonotype was seen at least ten times. The chain recombines TRBV7-9 with TRBJ2-1; 9 bases match TRBD1. This CDR3 has 16 amino acids. Germline V CDR1 and CDR2: SEHNR, FQNEAQ (reference sequence). With 2 bases clipped from V and 5 bases from J, the junction kept 7 bases outside the gene matches. CDR3 sequence reads: CASSLLGQGINNEQFF. The CDR3 DNA reads TGTGCCAGCAGCTTACTGGGACAGGGCATAAACAATGAGCAGTTCTTC.

The chain carries TRBV11-2 and TRBJ1-5; D unclear. The CDR3 is made up of 16 amino acids. Per the germline V gene, CDR1 is SGHAT and CDR2 is FQNNGV. The ends were cut back, 3 bases at V and 4 bases at J, with 16 bases in the middle. CDR3: CASSLGSVGMNQPQHF. The CDR3 DNA reads as TGTGCCAGCAGCTTGGGCAGTGTGGGGATGAATCAGCCCCAGCATTTT.

Only a few counts were recorded for this clonotype. V gene TRBV7-2 combines with J gene TRBJ2-1; D is unclear. The CDR3 consists of 14 residues. CDR1 and CDR2 (germline): SGHTA, FQGNSA. V lost 1 base, J lost 4 bases, and 8 bases lay in between. The CDR3 DNA is TGTGCCAGCAGCTTAGTCGTCTTTTACAATGAGCAGTTCTTC. Translated: CASSLVVFYNEQFF.

The chain couples TRBV6-5 to TRBJ2-1, with D perhaps assigned TRBD1 or TRBD2 (5 bases each). Germline CDR1 is MNHEY and CDR2 is SVGAGI. The V end lost 10 bases, the J end lost 7 bases, and 11 bases lay between the germline ends. The CDR3 has 11 residues. The CDR3: CATRGVNEQFF. CDR3 bases: TGTGCCACAAGAGGGGTAAATGAGCAGTTCTTC.

This chain joins TRBV19 and TRBJ1-2; D is undetermined. V lost 4 bases to trimming and J lost 2 bases, with 17 bases between them. Looked up from germline, CDR1 is LNHDA and CDR2 is SQIVND (reference sequence). The CDR3 runs 16 residues. The DNA for the CDR3 is TGTGCCAGTAGTAGACGTGGAGAAGATCCAAACTATGGCTACACCTTC. The encoded protein is CASSRRGEDPNYGYTF.

V usage is TRBV4-1 and J usage is TRBJ2-7, with D possibly matching TRBD1 (5 bases). The CDR3 loop spans 15 amino acids. Germline-derived CDR1 and CDR2 are MGHRA and YSYEKL. The V end lost 1 base, the J end lost 3 bases, and 13 bases lay between the germline ends. This CDR3 is CASSQVPQGYYEQYF. The CDR3 nucleotides are TGCGCCAGCAGCCAAGTACCCCAGGGTTACTACGAGCAGTACTTC.

The chain is built from TRBV3-1 and TRBJ2-7; possibly TRBD2 for D (6 bases). The CDR3 covers 14 residues. V was cut by 5 bases and J by 1 base, with 12 bases left in between. CDR1 LGHDT and CDR2 YNNKEL come from the germline V gene (reference sequence). CDR3: CASSSFSGSYEQYF. The CDR3 DNA reads TGTGCCAGCAGCTCCTTTAGCGGATCCTACGAGCAGTACTTC.